Shown below are 16 T cell receptor beta chains from a single sample sequenced in a study of healthy donors' naive CD4 and CD8 T cells. Starting from around 500 ng of total RNA, TCR libraries were made with linear amplification. MiXCR, applied by TCRdb to the reads, yields one record per CDR3 protein. The table records around 180,000 distinct CDR3 sequences, under 85% of them present only once. What was sequenced was naive CD4+ and CD8+ T cells sorted from blood, pooled from several donors. These TCRs come from a pool of human donors in good health; the sample pools cells from several healthy donors.

This chain joins TRBV27 and TRBJ2-5; D is possibly TRBD1 or TRBD2 (5 bases each). The length of the CDR3 is 14 residues. V lost 6 bases to trimming and J lost 4 bases, with 15 bases between them. Germline loops: CDR1 MNHEY, CDR2 SMNVEV (reference sequence). This CDR3 is CASSRGARGETQYF. The CDR3 DNA is TGTGCCAGCAGCCGAGGGGCAAGGGGAGAGACCCAGTACTTC.

The V and J genes are TRBV20-1 and TRBJ2-3; 8 nucleotides line up with TRBD2. V lost 3 bases and J lost 2; bases outside the gene matches: 4. The CDR3 totals 14 residues. Germline assignment: CDR1 DFQATT and CDR2 SNEGSKA (reference sequence). CDR3 region: CSASSGVNTDTQYF. DNA for the CDR3: TGCAGTGCTAGTAGCGGGGTCAACACAGATACGCAGTATTTT.

The genes are TRBV2 and TRBJ2-7, with D hard to call. Germline lookup yields CDR1 SNHLY and CDR2 FYNNEI. The length of the CDR3 is 13 residues. The V and J ends lost 2 bases and 6 bases respectively, with 11 bases between them. The CDR3 DNA sequence: TGTGCCAGCAGTGAAATCGTGCGGCGCGAGCAGTACTTC. Translating gives CASSEIVRREQYF.

The chain uses TRBV29-1 and TRBJ1-1; no firm D call. Trimming pared 4 bases from V and 1 base from J, leaving 7 bases between. Germline V CDR1 and CDR2: SQVTM, ANQGSEA. This CDR3 contains 12 residues. The CDR3 is CSVGFENTEAFF. CDR3 sequence (DNA): TGCAGCGTTGGGTTTGAGAACACTGAAGCTTTCTTT.

This chain uses TRBV20-1 with TRBJ1-1; D may be TRBD1 (6 bases). The germline V gene has CDR1 DFQATT and CDR2 SNEGSKA (reference sequence). This CDR3 comprises 13 residues. V was pared by 5 bases and J by 4 bases, with 14 bases between. This chain's CDR3 is CSARTGPSTEAFF. The CDR3 nucleotides are TGCAGTGCTCGAACAGGGCCGAGCACTGAAGCTTTCTTT.

The gene calls are TRBV29-1 and TRBJ2-7; tentatively, D is TRBD1 or TRBD2 (5 bases each). The CDR3 spans 14 residues. CDR1 and CDR2 from the germline V gene are SQVTM and ANQGSEA. V was shortened by 5 bases and J by 2 bases, with 16 bases between the two germline ends. As DNA, the CDR3 is TGCAGCGTTAGCGGAGTCAGGGTTCCCTACGAGCAGTACTTC. Protein: CSVSGVRVPYEQYF.

The chain combines TRBV6-6 with TRBJ2-7; possibly TRBD2 for D (6 bases). Trimming removed 6 bases from V and 0 bases from J, with 9 bases in between. The CDR3 is 13 residues long. Germline loops: CDR1 MNHNY, CDR2 SVGAGI (reference sequence). CDR3 sequence reads: CASRRDDSYEQYF. The CDR3 nucleotides read TGTGCCAGCAGGCGGGACGACTCCTACGAGCAGTACTTC.

The V call is TRBV25-1, the J call TRBJ1-1; D perhaps matches TRBD1 (6 bases). Per the germline V gene, CDR1 is MGHDK and CDR2 is SYGVNS. This CDR3 is built from 13 residues. Deletions cut 5 bases from V and 10 bases from J, with 17 bases between. The CDR3 DNA follows: TGTGCCAGCAGTCCCCCGGGACAAGAGACAGCTTTCTTT. It translates to CASSPPGQETAFF.

The chain links TRBV29-1 to TRBJ2-7; 7 bases line up with TRBD2. Germline CDR1 is SQVTM and CDR2 is ANQGSEA. The CDR3 has 14 residues. V lost 6 bases, J lost 0 bases, and 8 bases stayed unmatched. The CDR3 loop is CSVCSGTSSYEQYF. The CDR3 DNA reads TGCAGCGTGTGCAGCGGGACCAGCTCCTACGAGCAGTACTTC.

CDR3 in DNA: TGCAGCGTACTACAGGGGATTGAGGCTTTCTTT. Translated, it gives CSVLQGIEAFF. The chain couples TRBV29-1 to TRBJ1-1; 7 nucleotides align to TRBD1. This CDR3 comprises 11 residues. Germline CDR1 and CDR2: SQVTM and ANQGSEA. V lost 6 bases and J lost 11; bases outside the gene matches: 9.

The V gene is TRBV20-1, the J gene TRBJ2-7; 8 nucleotides line up with TRBD1. With V trimmed by 4 bases and J by 1 base, 3 bases remained unmatched. In germline, CDR1 is DFQATT, CDR2 SNEGSKA (reference sequence). CDR3 length equals 13 residues. This CDR3 is CSAMTGASYEQYV. The DNA of the CDR3 is TGCAGTGCTATGACAGGGGCATCCTACGAGCAGTACGTC.

Comments on this clonotype: One end of the junction is discordant with germline, which a read error may explain. This chain links TRBV27 with TRBJ1-1; D not certain. Germline loops: CDR1 MNHEY, CDR2 SMNVEV (reference sequence). This CDR3 is built from 13 residues. The CDR3 DNA reads TGTGCCAGCGGTTTTCGGGAGCACACTGAAGCTTTCTTT. Protein sequence: CASGFREHTEAFF.

This chain links TRBV27 with TRBJ1-6; D unclear. The V gene's germline CDR1 is MNHEY and CDR2 SMNVEV (reference sequence). The V gene lost 5 bases and the J gene lost 2 bases, with 1 base spanning the gap. CDR3 length equals 12 residues. The DNA of the CDR3 is TGTGCCAGCAGTCCCTATAATTCACCCCTCCACTTT. Its protein product is CASSPYNSPLHF.

This clonotype was picked up a small number of times. The J gene is TRBJ1-2, the V gene TRBV29-1; TRBD1 aligns across 9 bases. Germline CDR1 and CDR2: SQVTM and ANQGSEA. This CDR3 comprises 14 residues. The J segment lost 2 bases and the V segment lost 6 bases, leaving 7 bases of the junction unmatched. In nucleotides, the CDR3 is TGCAGCGTCGCGACCGGGACAGGGAACTATGGCTACACCTTC. Encoded protein: CSVATGTGNYGYTF.

This chain uses TRBV29-1 with TRBJ2-3, with D perhaps TRBD2 (6 bases). This CDR3 region has 13 residues. From germline, CDR1 is SQVTM and CDR2 ANQGSEA. Trimming left V 4 bases short and J 2 bases short, with 10 bases between. The CDR3 coding sequence is TGCAGCGTTGGCCTAGCGCTCACAGATACGCAGTATTTT. Translated, it gives CSVGLALTDTQYF.

The CDR3 sequence: CASSQESRGIGTDTQYF. CDR3 bases: TGCGCCAGCAGCCAAGAGTCCCGGGGAATTGGCACAGATACGCAGTATTTT. V gene TRBV4-3 combines with J gene TRBJ2-3, with a possible D match to TRBD2 (5 bases). V was shortened by 0 bases and J by 1 base, with 14 bases between the two germline ends. In germline, CDR1 is LGHNA, CDR2 YSLEER. The CDR3 is 17 amino acids.